This T cell receptor beta chain was recovered during a study of CXCR3-negative and CXCR3-positive naive CD8 T cells. Study as a whole: For each library, about 1.5 +/- 0.3 million TRB reads were obtained, about 135 million in total. The study's findings and limits: CXCR3-expressing naive cells carried TRB CDR3s more hydrophobic than those of CXCR3-negative naive cells.

CDR3 length equals 14 residues. Germline V gives CDR1 MGHRA, CDR2 YSYEKL. Via 5' RACE with UMI labels, TRB cDNA libraries were prepared. TCRdb re-called the 5' RACE reads; every CDR3 protein appears as one record, without DNA. This table lists fewer than 95,000 distinct CDR3 sequences. Comments on this clonotype: The antigen remains undetermined.

The source is a human donor in good health. Some clones in this sample may be carry-over from other donors' samples. The chain couples TRBV4-1 to TRBJ2-1; as DNA is missing, the TRBD1 call by TCRdb cannot be tested. Input material: naive CXCR3- CD8+ T cells from blood. Subset meaning: CD45RO-CCR7+CD27+CD95- naive CD8+ T cells lacking CXCR3 (TNR3-). This CDR3 is CASSQVQGGNEQFF.